The entry below gives a single TCR beta chain sequence along with its context. Its antigen is still unknown. V was pared by 2 bases and J by 7 bases, with 4 bases of the junction left unmatched. The CDR3 runs 13 residues. From germline, CDR1 is ENHRY and CDR2 SYGVKD. These data come from a study of a mutant IDH1 vaccine in newly diagnosed glioma. Study-wide results and limits: Among top peripheral T cell clonotypes, changes seemed unrelated to pseudoprogression.

Assay: immunoSEQ multiplex PCR; the TCRdb copy retains only in-frame clones and omits some. The sample shows tens of thousands of clones, roughly 90% of them seen only once. Time point defined: week 47, end of study. Alongside topical imiquimod, each dose of vaccine comprised 300 ug of mutant IDH1 20-mer peptide. Specimen: PBMCs, collected from a glioma patient whose treatment included an IDH1 peptide vaccine. This receptor was identified in a woman aged 50 to 60 with glioma. V and J are TRBV10-3 and TRBJ1-1; 7 positions match TRBD1. The CDR3 DNA follows: TGTGCCATCAGTGAGCGAGGGACAGATGAAGCTTTCTTT. Amino acid sequence: CAISERGTDEAFF.